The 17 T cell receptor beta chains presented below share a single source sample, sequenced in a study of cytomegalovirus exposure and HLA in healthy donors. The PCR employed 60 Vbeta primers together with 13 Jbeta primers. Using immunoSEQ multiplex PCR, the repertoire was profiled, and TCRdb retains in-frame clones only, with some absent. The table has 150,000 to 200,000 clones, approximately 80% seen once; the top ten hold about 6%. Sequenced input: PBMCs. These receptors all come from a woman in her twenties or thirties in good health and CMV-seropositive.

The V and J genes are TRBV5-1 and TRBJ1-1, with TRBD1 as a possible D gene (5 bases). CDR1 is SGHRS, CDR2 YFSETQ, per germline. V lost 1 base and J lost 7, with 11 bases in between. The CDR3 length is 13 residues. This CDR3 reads CASSLWDFDEAFF. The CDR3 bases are TGCGCCAGCAGCTTGTGGGACTTCGATGAAGCTTTCTTT.

The CDR3 nucleotides read TGCGCCAGCAGTGAATTTCGGGGAGACTATGGCTACACCTTC. Amino acid sequence: CASSEFRGDYGYTF. The chain employs TRBV10-1 and TRBJ1-2; D is undetermined. Germline assignment: CDR1 WNHNN and CDR2 SYGVQD (reference sequence). This CDR3 comprises 14 residues. Trimming cost V 3 bases and J 3 bases, with 11 bases left between them.

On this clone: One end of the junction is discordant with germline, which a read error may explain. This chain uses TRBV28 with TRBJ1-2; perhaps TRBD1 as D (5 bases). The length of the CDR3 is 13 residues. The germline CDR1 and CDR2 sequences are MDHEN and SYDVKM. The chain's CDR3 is CASSLQGVYGYPF. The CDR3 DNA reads TGTGCCAGCAGTTTACAAGGGGTCTATGGCTACCCCTTC.

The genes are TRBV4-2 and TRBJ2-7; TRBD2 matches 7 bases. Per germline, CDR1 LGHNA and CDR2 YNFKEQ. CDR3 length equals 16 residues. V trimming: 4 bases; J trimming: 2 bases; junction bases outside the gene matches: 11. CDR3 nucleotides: TGTGCCAGCAGCCCCGGGGGTCTAGCGGTTACCTACGAGCAGTACTTC. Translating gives CASSPGGLAVTYEQYF.

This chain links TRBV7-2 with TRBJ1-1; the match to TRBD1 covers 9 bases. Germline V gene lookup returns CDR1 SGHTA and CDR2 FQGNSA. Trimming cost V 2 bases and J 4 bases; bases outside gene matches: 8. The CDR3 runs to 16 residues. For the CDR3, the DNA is TGTGCCAGCAGCTTACCGAAGACAGGGGGAATCACTGAAGCTTTCTTT. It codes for CASSLPKTGGITEAFF.

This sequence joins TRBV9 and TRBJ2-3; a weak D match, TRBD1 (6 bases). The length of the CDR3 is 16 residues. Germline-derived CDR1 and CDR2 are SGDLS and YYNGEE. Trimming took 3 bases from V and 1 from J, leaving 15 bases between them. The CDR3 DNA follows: TGTGCCAGCAGCGCGCTGGACAGTCCTGGCACAGATACGCAGTATTTT. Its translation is CASSALDSPGTDTQYF.

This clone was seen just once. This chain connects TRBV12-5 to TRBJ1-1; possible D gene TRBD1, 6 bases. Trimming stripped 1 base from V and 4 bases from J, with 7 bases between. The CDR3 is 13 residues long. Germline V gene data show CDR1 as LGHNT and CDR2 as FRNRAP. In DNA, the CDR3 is TGTGCTAGTGGTTTGGGCAGGGGCACTGAAGCTTTCTTT. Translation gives CASGLGRGTEAFF.

CDR3 sequence reads: CASRGTSGAQETQYF. The CDR3 DNA sequence: TGTGCCAGCAGGGGGACTAGCGGGGCCCAAGAGACCCAGTACTTC. The genes are TRBV6-6 and TRBJ2-5, with 13 bases that match TRBD2. CDR1 and CDR2 (germline): MNHNY, SVGAGI (reference sequence). J gave up 1 base and V 6 bases, and 2 bases lay outside the gene matches. The CDR3 runs to 15 residues.

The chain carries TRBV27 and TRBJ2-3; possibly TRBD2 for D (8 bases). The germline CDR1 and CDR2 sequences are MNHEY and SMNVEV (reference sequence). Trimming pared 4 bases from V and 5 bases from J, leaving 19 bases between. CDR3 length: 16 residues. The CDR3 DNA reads TGTGCCAGCAGTTCCCGCAGGGGGGCGGGGGGAGATACGCAGTATTTT. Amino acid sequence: CASSSRRGAGGDTQYF.

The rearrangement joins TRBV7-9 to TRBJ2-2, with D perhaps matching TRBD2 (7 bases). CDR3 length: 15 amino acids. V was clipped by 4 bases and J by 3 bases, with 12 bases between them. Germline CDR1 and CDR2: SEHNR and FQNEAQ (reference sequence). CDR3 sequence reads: CASSYRDYHTGELFF. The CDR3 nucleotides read TGTGCCAGCAGCTACAGGGACTACCACACCGGGGAGCTGTTTTTT.

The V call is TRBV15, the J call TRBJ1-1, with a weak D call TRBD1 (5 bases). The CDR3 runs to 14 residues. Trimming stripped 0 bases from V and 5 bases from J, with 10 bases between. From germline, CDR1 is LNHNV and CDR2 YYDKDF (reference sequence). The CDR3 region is CATSRDGAGTEAFF. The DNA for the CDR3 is TGTGCCACCAGCAGAGATGGGGCGGGGACTGAAGCTTTCTTT.

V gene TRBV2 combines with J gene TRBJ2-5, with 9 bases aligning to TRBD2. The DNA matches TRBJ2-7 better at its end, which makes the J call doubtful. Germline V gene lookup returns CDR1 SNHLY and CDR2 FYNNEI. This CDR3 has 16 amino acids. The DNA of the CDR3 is TGTGCCAGCAGTTATAGCGGGAGTGGTAGTTCCTACGAGCAGTACTTC. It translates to CASSYSGSGSSYEQYF.

In DNA form, the CDR3 reads TGTGCCAGCAGCTTAACTTCGTCAGGGAACTCACCCCTCCACTTT. This codes for CASSLTSSGNSPLHF. The rearrangement joins TRBV7-2 to TRBJ1-6; possibly TRBD1 for D (5 bases). The CDR3 sequence is 15 residues long. V gave up 2 bases and J gave up 10 bases, with 15 bases separating them. Germline V gives CDR1 SGHTA, CDR2 FQGNSA.

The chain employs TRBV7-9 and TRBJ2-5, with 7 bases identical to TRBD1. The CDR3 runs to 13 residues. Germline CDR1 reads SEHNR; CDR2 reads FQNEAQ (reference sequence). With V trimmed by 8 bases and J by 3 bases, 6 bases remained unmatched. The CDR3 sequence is CASRDSLEETQYF. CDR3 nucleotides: TGTGCCAGCCGGGACAGCCTGGAAGAGACCCAGTACTTC.

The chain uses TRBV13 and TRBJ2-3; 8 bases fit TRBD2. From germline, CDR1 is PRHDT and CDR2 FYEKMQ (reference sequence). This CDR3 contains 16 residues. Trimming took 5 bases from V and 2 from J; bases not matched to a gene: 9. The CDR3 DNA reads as TGTGCCAGCAGCCCGCCCAGCGGGGGTTCCACAGATACGCAGTATTTT. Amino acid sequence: CASSPPSGGSTDTQYF. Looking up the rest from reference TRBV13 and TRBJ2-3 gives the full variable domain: AAGVIQSPRHLIKEKRETATLKCYPIPRHDTVYWYQQGPGQDPQFLISFYEKMQSDKGSIPDRFSAQQFSDYHSELNMSSLELGDSALYFCASSPPSGGSTDTQYFGPGTRLTVL.

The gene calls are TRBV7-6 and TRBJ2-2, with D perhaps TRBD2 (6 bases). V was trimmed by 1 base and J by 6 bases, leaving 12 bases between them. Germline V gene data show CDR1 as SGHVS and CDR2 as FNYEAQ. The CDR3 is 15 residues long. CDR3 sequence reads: CASSLGAGPPGELFF. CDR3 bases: TGTGCCAGCAGCTTAGGAGCGGGCCCGCCCGGGGAGCTGTTTTTT.

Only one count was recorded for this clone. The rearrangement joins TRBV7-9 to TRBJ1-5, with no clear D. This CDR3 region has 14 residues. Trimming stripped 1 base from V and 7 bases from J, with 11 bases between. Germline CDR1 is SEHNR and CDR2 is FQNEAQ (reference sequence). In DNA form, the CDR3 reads TGTGCCAGCAGCTTAGTTGGGGAGGGACAGCCCCAGCATTTT. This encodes CASSLVGEGQPQHF.